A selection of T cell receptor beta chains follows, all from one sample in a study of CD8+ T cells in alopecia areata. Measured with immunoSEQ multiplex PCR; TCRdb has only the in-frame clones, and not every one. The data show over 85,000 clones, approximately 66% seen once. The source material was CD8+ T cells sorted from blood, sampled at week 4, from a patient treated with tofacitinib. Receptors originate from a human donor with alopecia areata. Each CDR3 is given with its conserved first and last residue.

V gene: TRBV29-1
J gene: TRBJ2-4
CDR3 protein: CSVEKALAKNIQYF

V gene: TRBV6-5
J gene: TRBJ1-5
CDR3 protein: CASSYLGQDNQPQHF

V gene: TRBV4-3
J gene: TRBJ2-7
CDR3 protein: CASSHSSSGELYEQYF

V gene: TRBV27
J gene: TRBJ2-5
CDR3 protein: CASGPEGGPQETQYF

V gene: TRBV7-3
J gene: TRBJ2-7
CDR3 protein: CASSYGQFEEQYF

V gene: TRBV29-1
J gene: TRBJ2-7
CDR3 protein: CSVEERRTGSYEQYF

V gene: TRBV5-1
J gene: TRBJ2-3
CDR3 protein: CASSDDGTSVYSADTQYF

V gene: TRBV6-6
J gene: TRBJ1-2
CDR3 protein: CASSSGTVIYGYTF

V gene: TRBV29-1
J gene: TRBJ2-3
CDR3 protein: CSVEDLYRVNTDTQYF

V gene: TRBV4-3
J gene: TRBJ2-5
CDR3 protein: CASSQGPGQGQTQYF

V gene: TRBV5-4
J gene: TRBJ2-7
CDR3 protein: CASSFSFSSYEQYF

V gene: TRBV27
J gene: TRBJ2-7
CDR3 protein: CASSPYLRDRIYEQYF

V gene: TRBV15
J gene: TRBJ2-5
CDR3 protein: CATSRGLPNQETQYF

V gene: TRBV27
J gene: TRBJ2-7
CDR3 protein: CASSPGAYEQYF

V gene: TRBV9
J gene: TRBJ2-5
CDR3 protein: CASSVEQGASETQYF

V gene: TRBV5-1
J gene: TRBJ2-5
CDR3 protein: CASSIWTGETQYF

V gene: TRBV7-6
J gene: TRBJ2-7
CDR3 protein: CASSSRTSYEQHF

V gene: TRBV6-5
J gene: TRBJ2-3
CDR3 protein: CASSSGLTGDTQYF

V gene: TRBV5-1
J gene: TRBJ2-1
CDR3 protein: CASSPGVAGGLHEQFF

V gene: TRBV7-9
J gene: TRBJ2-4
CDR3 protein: CASSEDLNIQYF

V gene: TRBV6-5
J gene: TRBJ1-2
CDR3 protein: CASSYDYREDGYTF

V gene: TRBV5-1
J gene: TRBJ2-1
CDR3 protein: CASSLSGTNEQFF